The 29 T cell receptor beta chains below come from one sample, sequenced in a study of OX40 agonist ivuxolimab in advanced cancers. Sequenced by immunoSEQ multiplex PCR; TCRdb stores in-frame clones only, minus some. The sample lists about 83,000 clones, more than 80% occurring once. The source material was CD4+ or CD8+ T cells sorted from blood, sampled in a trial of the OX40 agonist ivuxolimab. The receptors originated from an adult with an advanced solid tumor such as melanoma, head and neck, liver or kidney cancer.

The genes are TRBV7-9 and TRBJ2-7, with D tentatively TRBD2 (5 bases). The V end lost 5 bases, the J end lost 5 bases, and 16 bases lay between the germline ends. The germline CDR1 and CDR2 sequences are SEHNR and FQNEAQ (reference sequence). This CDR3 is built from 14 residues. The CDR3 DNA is TGTGCCAGCAGCGCCCCGGAGAGGGTCCACGAGCAGTACTTC. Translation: CASSAPERVHEQYF.

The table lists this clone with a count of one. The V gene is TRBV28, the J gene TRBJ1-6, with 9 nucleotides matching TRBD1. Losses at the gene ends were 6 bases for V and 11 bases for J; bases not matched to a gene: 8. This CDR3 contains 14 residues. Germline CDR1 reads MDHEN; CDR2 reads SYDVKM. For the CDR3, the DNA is TGTGCCAGCAGAAGGGACAGGGATGGGCCACCCCTCCACTTT. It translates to CASRRDRDGPPLHF.

The CDR3 bases are TGTGCCAGCAGCGAAAGCACAGATACGCAGTATTTT. This encodes CASSESTDTQYF. J is TRBJ2-3 and V is TRBV4-2; no clear D. The CDR3 has 12 amino acids. Per germline, CDR1 LGHNA and CDR2 YNFKEQ. With 5 bases removed from V and 0 bases from J, the gap between germline ends came to 3 bases.

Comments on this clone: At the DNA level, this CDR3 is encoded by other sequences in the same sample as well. The CDR3 region has the DNA TGTGCCAGCAGTTACTCGGACAGGGGATACGAGCAGTACTTC. This sequence encodes CASSYSDRGYEQYF. The chain couples TRBV6-5 to TRBJ2-7, with 9 bases identical to TRBD1. V shed 0 bases and J 4 bases; nucleotides not matched to a gene: 1. Germline V CDR1 and CDR2: MNHEY, SVGAGI. The CDR3 consists of 14 residues.

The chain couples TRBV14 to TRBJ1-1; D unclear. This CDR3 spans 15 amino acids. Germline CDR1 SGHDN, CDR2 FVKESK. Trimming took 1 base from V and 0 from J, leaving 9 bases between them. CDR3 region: CASSQVRALNTEAFF. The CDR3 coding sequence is TGTGCCAGCAGCCAAGTGAGGGCTTTGAACACTGAAGCTTTCTTT.

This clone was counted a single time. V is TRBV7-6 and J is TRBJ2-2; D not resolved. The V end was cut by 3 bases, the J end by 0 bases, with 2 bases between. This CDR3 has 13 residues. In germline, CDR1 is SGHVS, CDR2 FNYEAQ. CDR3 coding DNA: TGTGCCAGCAGCTTCGCGAACACCGGGGAGCTGTTTTTT. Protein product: CASSFANTGELFF.

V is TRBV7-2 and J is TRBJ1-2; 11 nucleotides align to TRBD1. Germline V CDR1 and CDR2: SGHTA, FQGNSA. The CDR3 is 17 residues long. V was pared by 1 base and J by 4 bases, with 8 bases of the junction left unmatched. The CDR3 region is CASSLVNLGTGGYGYTF. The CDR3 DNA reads TGTGCCAGCAGCTTAGTTAATTTAGGGACAGGGGGCTATGGCTACACCTTC. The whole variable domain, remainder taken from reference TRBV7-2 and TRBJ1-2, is GAGVSQSPSNKVTEKGKDVELRCDPISGHTALYWYRQSLGQGLEFLIYFQGNSAPDKSGLPSDRFSAERTGGSVSTLTIQRTQQEDSAVYLCASSLVNLGTGGYGYTFGSGTRLTVV.

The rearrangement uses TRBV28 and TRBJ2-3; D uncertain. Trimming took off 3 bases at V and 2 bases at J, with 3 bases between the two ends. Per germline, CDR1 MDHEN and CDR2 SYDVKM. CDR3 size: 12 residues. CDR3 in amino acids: CASSFFTDTQYF. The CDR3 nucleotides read TGTGCCAGCAGTTTCTTCACAGATACGCAGTATTTT.

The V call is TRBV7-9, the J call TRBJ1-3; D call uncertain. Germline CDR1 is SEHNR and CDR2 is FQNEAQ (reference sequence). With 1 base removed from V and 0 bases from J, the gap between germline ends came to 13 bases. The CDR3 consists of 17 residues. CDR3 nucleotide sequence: TGTGCCAGCAGCTTAGATTTGGAGGGCGACTCTGGAAACACCATATATTTT. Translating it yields CASSLDLEGDSGNTIYF.

The chain's CDR3 is CASWDRTAEWEFF. The CDR3 bases are TGTGCCAGTTGGGACAGGACTGCAGAGTGGGAGTTCTTC. The gene calls are TRBV6-1 and TRBJ2-1; TRBD1 matches at 8 bases. The junction had 15 bases not matched to a gene; V was cut back by 9 bases and J by 14 bases. In germline, CDR1 is MNHNS, CDR2 SASEGT. The CDR3 totals 13 residues.

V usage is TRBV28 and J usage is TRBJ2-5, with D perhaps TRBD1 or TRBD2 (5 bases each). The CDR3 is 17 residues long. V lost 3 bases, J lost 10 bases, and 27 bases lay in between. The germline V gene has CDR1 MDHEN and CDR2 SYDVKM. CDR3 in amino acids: CASSFHYRDRRVGGQYF. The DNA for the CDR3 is TGTGCCAGCAGTTTCCATTACCGGGACCGACGTGTTGGAGGCCAGTACTTC.

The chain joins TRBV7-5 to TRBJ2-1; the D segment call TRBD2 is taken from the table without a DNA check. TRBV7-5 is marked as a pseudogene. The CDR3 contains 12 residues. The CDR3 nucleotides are TGTGCCAGAAGCTTACTATACAATGAGCAGTTCTTC. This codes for CARSLLYNEQFF.

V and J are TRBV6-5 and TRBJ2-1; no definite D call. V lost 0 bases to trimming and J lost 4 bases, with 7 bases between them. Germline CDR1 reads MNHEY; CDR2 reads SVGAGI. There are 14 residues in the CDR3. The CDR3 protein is CASSYSPAYNEQFF. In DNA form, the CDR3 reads TGTGCCAGCAGTTACTCGCCAGCATACAATGAGCAGTTCTTC.

The CDR3 sequence is CASSYPGNTIYF. Here the CDR3 DNA reads TGTGCCAGCAGCTACCCTGGAAACACCATATATTTT. The genes are TRBV11-2 and TRBJ1-3; D unresolved. Trimming removed 4 bases from V and 2 bases from J, with 3 bases in between. CDR3 length equals 12 residues. Looked up from germline, CDR1 is SGHAT and CDR2 is FQNNGV.

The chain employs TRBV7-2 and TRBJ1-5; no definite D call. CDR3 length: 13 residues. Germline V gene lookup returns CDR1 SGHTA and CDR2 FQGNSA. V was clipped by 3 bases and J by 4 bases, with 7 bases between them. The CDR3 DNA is TGTGCCAGCAGCTTGGTAGTAAATCAGCCCCAGCATTTT. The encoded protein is CASSLVVNQPQHF.

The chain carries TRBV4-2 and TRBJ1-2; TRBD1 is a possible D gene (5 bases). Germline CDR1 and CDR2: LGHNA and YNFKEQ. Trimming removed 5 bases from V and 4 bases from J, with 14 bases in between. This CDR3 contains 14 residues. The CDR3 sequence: CASSTPGYFYGYTF. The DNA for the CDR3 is TGTGCCAGCAGCACCCCAGGGTACTTCTATGGCTACACCTTC.

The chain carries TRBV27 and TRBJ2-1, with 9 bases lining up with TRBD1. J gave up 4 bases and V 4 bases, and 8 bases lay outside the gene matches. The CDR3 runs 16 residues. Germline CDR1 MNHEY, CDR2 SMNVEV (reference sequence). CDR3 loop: CASSYLGQGGYNEQFF. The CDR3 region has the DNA TGTGCCAGCAGTTATCTGGGACAGGGCGGGTACAATGAGCAGTTCTTC.

The CDR3 sequence is CASSLSPGTSTNEQFF. As DNA, the CDR3 is TGTGCCAGCAGTTTATCTCCCGGGACTAGCACTAATGAGCAGTTCTTC. The rearrangement joins TRBV27 to TRBJ2-1, with 9 positions matching TRBD2. Losses at the gene ends were 0 bases for V and 7 bases for J; bases not matched to a gene: 7. Germline CDR1 and CDR2: MNHEY and SMNVEV (reference sequence). The CDR3 contains 16 residues.

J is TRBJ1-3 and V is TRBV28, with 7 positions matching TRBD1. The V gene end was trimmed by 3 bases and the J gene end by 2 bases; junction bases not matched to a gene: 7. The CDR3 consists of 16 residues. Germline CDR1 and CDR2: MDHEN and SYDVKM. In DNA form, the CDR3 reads TGTGCCAGCAGTTTTACCAGGGGGAAAGCTGGAAACACCATATATTTT. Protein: CASSFTRGKAGNTIYF.

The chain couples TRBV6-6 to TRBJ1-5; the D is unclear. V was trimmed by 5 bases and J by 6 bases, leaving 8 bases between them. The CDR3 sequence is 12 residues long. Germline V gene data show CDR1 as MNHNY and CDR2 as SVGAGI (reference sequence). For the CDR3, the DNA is TGTGCCAGCAGTGGGGTTACTCAGCCCCAGCATTTT. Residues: CASSGVTQPQHF.

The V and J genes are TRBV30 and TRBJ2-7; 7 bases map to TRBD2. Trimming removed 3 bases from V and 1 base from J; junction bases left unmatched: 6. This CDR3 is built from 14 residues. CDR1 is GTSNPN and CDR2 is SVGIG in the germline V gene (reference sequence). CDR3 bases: TGTGCCTGGAGCCCGCGGGAGACGTCCTACGAGCAGTACGTC. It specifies CAWSPRETSYEQYV.

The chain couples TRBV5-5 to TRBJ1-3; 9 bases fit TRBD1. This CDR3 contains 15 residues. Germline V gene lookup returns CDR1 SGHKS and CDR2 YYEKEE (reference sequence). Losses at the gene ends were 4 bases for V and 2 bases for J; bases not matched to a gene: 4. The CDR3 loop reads CASSPDRGTGNTIYF. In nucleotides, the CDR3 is TGTGCCAGCAGCCCGGACAGGGGCACTGGAAACACCATATATTTT.

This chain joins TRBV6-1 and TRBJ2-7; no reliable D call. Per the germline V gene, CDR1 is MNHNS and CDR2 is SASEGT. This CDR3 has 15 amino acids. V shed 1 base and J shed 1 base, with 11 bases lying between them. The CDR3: CASSEVMSPSYEQYV. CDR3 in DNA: TGTGCCAGCAGTGAAGTGATGAGCCCTTCCTACGAGCAGTACGTC.

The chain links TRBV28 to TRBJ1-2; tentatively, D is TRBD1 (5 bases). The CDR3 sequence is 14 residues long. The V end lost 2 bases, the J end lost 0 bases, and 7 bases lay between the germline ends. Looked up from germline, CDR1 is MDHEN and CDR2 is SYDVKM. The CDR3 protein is CASSLRGANYGYTF. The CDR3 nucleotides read TGTGCCAGCAGTTTACGGGGGGCTAACTATGGCTACACCTTC.

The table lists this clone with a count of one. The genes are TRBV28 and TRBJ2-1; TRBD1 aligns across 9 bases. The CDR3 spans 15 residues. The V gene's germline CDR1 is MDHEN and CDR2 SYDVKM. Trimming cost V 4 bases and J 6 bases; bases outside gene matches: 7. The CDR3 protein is CASSYRGLGGNEQFF. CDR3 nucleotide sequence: TGTGCCAGCAGTTACAGGGGGCTCGGCGGCAATGAGCAGTTCTTC.

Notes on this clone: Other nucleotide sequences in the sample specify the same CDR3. CDR3 DNA sequence: TGTGCCAGCAGTTACTCTCAGGGGAACACTGAAGCTTTCTTT. Protein product: CASSYSQGNTEAFF. This chain links TRBV6-5 with TRBJ1-1; D is possibly TRBD1 (5 bases). Germline assignment: CDR1 MNHEY and CDR2 SVGAGI. Trimming took 0 bases from V and 1 from J, leaving 6 bases between them. The CDR3 spans 14 residues.

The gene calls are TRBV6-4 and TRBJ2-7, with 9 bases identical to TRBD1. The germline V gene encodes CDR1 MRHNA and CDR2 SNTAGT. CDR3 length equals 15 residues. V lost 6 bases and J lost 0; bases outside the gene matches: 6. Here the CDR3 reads CASSPPGQGSYEQYF. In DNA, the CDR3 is TGTGCCAGCAGCCCACCGGGACAGGGCTCCTACGAGCAGTACTTC.

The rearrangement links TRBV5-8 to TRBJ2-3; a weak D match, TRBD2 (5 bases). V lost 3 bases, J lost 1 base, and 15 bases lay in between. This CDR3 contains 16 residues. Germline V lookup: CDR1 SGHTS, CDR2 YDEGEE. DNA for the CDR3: TGTGCCAGCAGCTACGGGGTATACGGGGGCACAGATACGCAGTATTTT. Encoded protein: CASSYGVYGGTDTQYF.

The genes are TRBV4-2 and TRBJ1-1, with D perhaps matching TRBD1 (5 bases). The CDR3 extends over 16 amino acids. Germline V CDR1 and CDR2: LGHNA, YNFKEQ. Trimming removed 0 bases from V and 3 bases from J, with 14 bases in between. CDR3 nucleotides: TGTGCCAGCAGCCAAGAGAGTCGCGAAGGGGACACTGAAGCTTTCTTT. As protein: CASSQESREGDTEAFF.